One and the same sample provided the 32 T cell receptor beta chains below, sequenced in a study of control samples from healthy donors and cancer patients. Libraries were prepared by immunoSEQ multiplex PCR; TCRdb keeps only in-frame clonotypes and omits some of them. The sample holds about 120,000 clones, approximately 91% seen once. The sequenced material came from blood. Receptors originate from a woman between 18 and 30 years old in good health.

The chain recombines TRBV4-1 with TRBJ1-5; D gene uncertain. Germline lookup yields CDR1 MGHRA and CDR2 YSYEKL. The CDR3 is made up of 17 amino acids. Trimming pared 0 bases from V and 0 bases from J, leaving 12 bases between. The CDR3 region has the DNA TGCGCCAGCAGCCAAGACCCCCCACACCCTAGCAATCAGCCCCAGCATTTT. Translated, it gives CASSQDPPHPSNQPQHF.

This clone has a single count. The chain recombines TRBV6-5 with TRBJ2-2; a weak D match, TRBD2 (7 bases). The ends were cut back, 6 bases at V and 5 bases at J, with 16 bases in the middle. The CDR3 is 15 residues long. CDR1 MNHEY and CDR2 SVGAGI come from the germline V gene. CDR3 residues: CASSSEGGLTGELFF. In DNA, the CDR3 is TGTGCCAGCAGCTCGGAGGGGGGGCTTACCGGGGAGCTGTTTTTT.

This rearrangement joins TRBV7-2 to TRBJ2-1; D is possibly TRBD1 or TRBD2 (6 bases each). This CDR3 has 14 amino acids. Germline lookup yields CDR1 SGHTA and CDR2 FQGNSA. Deletions cut 4 bases from V and 6 bases from J, with 13 bases between. The CDR3 DNA follows: TGTGCCAGCAGCTCGTGGGGGGCCTCCAATGAGCAGTTCTTC. Translation: CASSSWGASNEQFF.

CDR3 in amino acids: CATSGGLVGADTQYF. The DNA for the CDR3 is TGTGCCACCAGTGGTGGACTAGTAGGCGCAGATACGCAGTATTTT. The chain uses TRBV24-1 and TRBJ2-3, with TRBD2 identical over 7 bases. Germline V CDR1 and CDR2: KGHDR, SFDVKD. The CDR3 contains 15 residues. With V trimmed by 5 bases and J by 4 bases, 8 bases remained unmatched.

The chain uses TRBV7-2 and TRBJ2-3, with D perhaps given as TRBD1 or TRBD2 (5 bases each). The V gene's germline CDR1 is SGHTA and CDR2 FQGNSA. Trimming removed 4 bases at V and 3 bases at J, with 14 bases between. The CDR3 consists of 15 residues. CDR3 DNA: TGTGCCAGCAGCTCCTGGGACCGAAAAACAGATACGCAGTATTTT. It specifies CASSSWDRKTDTQYF.

This clone was counted between two and nine times. The chain links TRBV6-2 or TRBV6-3 to TRBJ1-6; no reliable D call. CDR1 and CDR2 from the germline V gene are MNHEY and SVGEGT. The CDR3 is made up of 12 amino acids. Trimming removed 7 bases at V and 9 bases at J, with 10 bases between. Here the CDR3 reads CASTPDGSPLHF. CDR3 DNA: TGTGCCAGCACCCCGGACGGTTCACCCCTCCACTTT.

The chain uses TRBV5-1 and TRBJ2-5; D call uncertain. The CDR3 has 14 amino acids. V lost 0 bases, J lost 3 bases, and 9 bases lay in between. Per the germline V gene, CDR1 is SGHRS and CDR2 is YFSETQ. CDR3 DNA: TGCGCCAGCAGCTTGGGGTCAAGGAAAGAGACCCAGTACTTC. Protein sequence: CASSLGSRKETQYF.

The rearrangement uses TRBV28 and TRBJ2-2; TRBD2 aligns across 7 bases. CDR3 length: 14 amino acids. With V trimmed by 5 bases and J by 6 bases, 6 bases remained unmatched. Per germline, CDR1 MDHEN and CDR2 SYDVKM. CDR3 DNA: TGTGCCAGCAGTCGGGAGGTTCGTGCCGGGGAGCTGTTTTTT. It yields the protein CASSREVRAGELFF.

The V gene is TRBV11-2, the J gene TRBJ2-3; 7 bases line up with TRBD1. CDR1 is SGHAT, CDR2 FQNNGV, per germline. J gave up 2 bases and V 5 bases, and 4 bases lay outside the gene matches. The CDR3 spans 14 residues. The CDR3 nucleotides are TGTGCCAGCAGCCTGGACAGGTACACAGATACGCAGTATTTT. Translated, it gives CASSLDRYTDTQYF. Drawing the rest from reference TRBV11-2 and TRBJ2-3, the complete variable domain is EAGVAQSPRYKIIEKRQSVAFWCNPISGHATLYWYQQILGQGPKLLIQFQNNGVVDDSQLPKDRFSAERLKGVDSTLKIQPAKLEDSAVYLCASSLDRYTDTQYFGPGTRLTVL.

This chain uses TRBV6-1 with TRBJ2-7, with 9 positions matching TRBD1. This CDR3 is built from 16 residues. V lost 1 base to trimming and J lost 3 bases; unmatched junction nucleotides: 7. Germline V CDR1 and CDR2: MNHNS, SASEGT. The CDR3 loop reads CASSEGVGTGFYEQYF. The CDR3 DNA reads as TGTGCCAGCAGTGAAGGTGTGGGGACAGGGTTCTACGAGCAGTACTTC.

This chain connects TRBV15 to TRBJ2-5, with D uncertain. V was cut by 6 bases and J by 0 bases, with 5 bases left in between. This CDR3 spans 12 amino acids. From germline, CDR1 is LNHNV and CDR2 YYDKDF (reference sequence). The CDR3 bases are TGTGCCACCAGACGGTACCAAGAGACCCAGTACTTC. This encodes CATRRYQETQYF.

The chain uses TRBV7-9 and TRBJ2-3; D is ambiguous. Germline V CDR1 and CDR2: SEHNR, FQNEAQ (reference sequence). This CDR3 is 15 amino acids long. Trimming pared 0 bases from V and 2 bases from J, leaving 9 bases between. This CDR3 reads CASSLAVAATDTQYF. The CDR3 DNA sequence: TGTGCCAGCAGCTTAGCGGTTGCAGCCACAGATACGCAGTATTTT.

The rearrangement joins TRBV7-2 to TRBJ2-7, with D tentatively TRBD1 (6 bases). The CDR3 length is 14 residues. The germline V gene has CDR1 SGHTA and CDR2 FQGNSA. Trimming took off 7 bases at V and 3 bases at J, with 16 bases between the two ends. CDR3 sequence reads: CASTTIQGHYEQYF. The CDR3 region has the DNA TGTGCCAGCACAACCATACAGGGTCACTACGAGCAGTACTTC.

This clone appeared once. This rearrangement joins TRBV28 to TRBJ1-2; possible D gene TRBD1, 6 bases. The V end was cut by 8 bases, the J end by 4 bases, with 20 bases between. The CDR3 consists of 15 residues. Germline V gene sequence: CDR1 MDHEN, CDR2 SYDVKM. The CDR3 reads CASGDSRGSSYGYTF. CDR3 in DNA: TGTGCCAGCGGGGACTCCAGGGGATCGAGCTATGGCTACACCTTC.

The rearrangement uses TRBV3-1 (or the pseudogene TRBV3-2) and TRBJ2-3; 13 bases fit TRBD2. This CDR3 region has 20 residues. The germline V gene encodes CDR1 LGHDT and CDR2 YNNKEL (reference sequence). The junction had 18 bases not matched to a gene; V was cut back by 1 base and J by 8 bases. CDR3 residues: CASSQVPEPGLAGLGGTQYF. DNA for the CDR3: TGTGCCAGCAGCCAAGTTCCGGAGCCGGGACTAGCGGGACTAGGGGGTACGCAGTATTTT.

The rearrangement links TRBV9 to TRBJ2-5, with TRBD2 identical over 13 bases. The germline V gene has CDR1 SGDLS and CDR2 YYNGEE. The CDR3 sequence is 16 residues long. Trimming cost V 4 bases and J 4 bases; bases outside gene matches: 7. DNA for the CDR3: TGTGCCAGCAGCACCCGACTAGCGGGAGGTCGAGAGACCCAGTACTTC. This gives the protein CASSTRLAGGRETQYF.

To note about this clone: In the same sample, other DNA sequences code for this CDR3. The gene calls are TRBV5-1 and TRBJ2-5; 7 positions agree with TRBD2. Losses at the gene ends were 0 bases for V and 5 bases for J; bases not matched to a gene: 1. Germline loops: CDR1 SGHRS, CDR2 YFSETQ. This CDR3 has 13 amino acids. CDR3: CASSLAGGETQYF. CDR3 sequence (DNA): TGCGCCAGCAGCTTGGCCGGGGGGGAGACCCAGTACTTC.

The gene calls are TRBV27 and TRBJ1-6; no reliable D call. CDR3 length equals 13 residues. The V and J ends lost 6 bases and 3 bases respectively, with 6 bases between them. Looked up from germline, CDR1 is MNHEY and CDR2 is SMNVEV (reference sequence). The CDR3 sequence: CASRQIYNSPLHF. The CDR3 DNA reads as TGTGCCAGCAGACAGATCTATAATTCACCCCTCCACTTT.

The V gene is TRBV7-8, the J gene TRBJ2-2; unclear D gene. The V end lost 5 bases, the J end lost 0 bases, and 7 bases lay between the germline ends. The CDR3 has 14 amino acids. The germline gives CDR1 SGHVS, CDR2 FQNEAQ. The CDR3 DNA is TGTGCCAGCAGCCGAGAGTCGAACACCGGGGAGCTGTTTTTT. Protein product: CASSRESNTGELFF.

The V and J genes are TRBV7-3 and TRBJ1-2; the D is unclear. Trimming stripped 0 bases from V and 0 bases from J, with 11 bases between. The CDR3 is 16 amino acids. Per the germline V gene, CDR1 is SGHTA and CDR2 is FQGTGA. The CDR3 nucleotides are TGTGCCAGCAGCTTAACTGGCCAGCCAGCTAACTATGGCTACACCTTC. Residues: CASSLTGQPANYGYTF.

The genes are TRBV5-6 and TRBJ2-1; a possible D gene is TRBD2 (5 bases). This CDR3 is built from 15 residues. V lost 2 bases and J lost 9, with 18 bases in between. The germline CDR1 and CDR2 sequences are SGHDT and YYEEEE. The CDR3: CASSFGQVRASEQFF. The CDR3 nucleotides read TGTGCCAGCAGCTTTGGGCAGGTGAGGGCAAGTGAGCAGTTCTTC.

The chain uses TRBV11-2 and TRBJ2-5; 8 bases align to TRBD2. After removal of 2 bases from V and 5 bases from J, the junction contained 4 bases not matched to a gene. This CDR3 has 14 amino acids. Per germline, CDR1 SGHAT and CDR2 FQNNGV. DNA for the CDR3: TGTGCCAGCAGCTTAAAGCGGGAGTTGGAGACCCAGTACTTC. It yields the protein CASSLKRELETQYF.

The genes are TRBV30 and TRBJ1-2; D gene unclear. Germline CDR1 and CDR2: GTSNPN and SVGIG (reference sequence). V was shortened by 7 bases and J by 11 bases, with 20 bases between the two germline ends. CDR3 length equals 12 residues. CDR3 sequence (DNA): TGTGCCTCAACCTTTGAACGGGCAGGATACACCTTC. Amino acids: CASTFERAGYTF.

The genes are TRBV7-9 and TRBJ2-2, with TRBD1 identical over 10 bases. This CDR3 comprises 15 residues. Germline-derived CDR1 and CDR2 are SEHNR and FQNEAQ (reference sequence). Unmatched junction bases numbered 2, after V lost 3 bases and J lost 4 bases. CDR3 sequence (DNA): TGTGCCAGCAGCTTCGGGACAGGGGCCACCGGGGAGCTGTTTTTT. This encodes CASSFGTGATGELFF.

The chain uses TRBV19 and TRBJ2-2, with D uncertain. In germline, CDR1 is LNHDA, CDR2 SQIVND (reference sequence). Deletions cut 3 bases from V and 5 bases from J, with 13 bases between. CDR3 size: 15 residues. The CDR3 region has the DNA TGTGCCAGTAGTATTGGTGTTTCGGTGACCGGGGAGCTGTTTTTT. Translated: CASSIGVSVTGELFF.

The chain recombines TRBV4-3 with TRBJ2-3, with 8 bases fitting TRBD2. The ends lost 1 base at V and 1 base at J; junction bases unmatched: 10. CDR1 is LGHNA, CDR2 YSLEER, per germline. The CDR3 covers 18 residues. In DNA, the CDR3 is TGCGCCAGCAGCCAAGCTCGTTCTAGCGGGTTGGGCACAGATACGCAGTATTTT. Protein product: CASSQARSSGLGTDTQYF.

This clone was detected only once. The chain is built from TRBV18 and TRBJ1-5; D is unresolved. Between the trimmed V and J ends, which lost 4 bases and 3 bases, there was a span of 7 bases. CDR1 is KGHSH and CDR2 is LQKENI in the germline V gene. CDR3 length equals 13 residues. CDR3 region: CASSLDTNQPQHF. CDR3 nucleotide sequence: TGTGCCAGCTCACTAGACACCAATCAGCCCCAGCATTTT. The entire variable domain, with the rest obtained from reference TRBV18 and TRBJ1-5, is as follows: NAGVMQNPRHLVRRRGQEARLRCSPMKGHSHVYWYRQLPEEGLKFMVYLQKENIIDESGMPKERFSAEFPKEGPSILRIQQVVRGDSAAYFCASSLDTNQPQHFGDGTRLSIL.

This chain connects TRBV4-2 to TRBJ1-2; 12 bases are shared with TRBD1. The germline gives CDR1 LGHNA, CDR2 YNFKEQ. The CDR3 is 14 amino acids. V shed 7 bases and J 14 bases; nucleotides not matched to a gene: 14. This CDR3 reads CASTTARDRGLGTF. CDR3 coding DNA: TGTGCCAGCACCACCGCCCGGGACAGGGGGCTGGGGACCTTC.

This chain joins TRBV7-9 and TRBJ2-2; D might be TRBD2 (6 bases). V dropped 4 bases and J dropped 1 base, with 16 bases sitting between them. This CDR3 has 17 amino acids. Per the germline V gene, CDR1 is SEHNR and CDR2 is FQNEAQ (reference sequence). The CDR3 DNA is TGTGCCAGCAGCTACCCAAAAGGGCGGGGGAACACCGGGGAGCTGTTTTTT. It specifies CASSYPKGRGNTGELFF.

The J gene is TRBJ2-6, the V gene TRBV6-2 or TRBV6-3; TRBD1 is a possible D gene (6 bases). V lost 3 bases and J lost 4, with 10 bases in between. The length of the CDR3 is 15 residues. The germline V gene encodes CDR1 MNHEY and CDR2 SVGEGT. The CDR3 region is CASSYTGSGANVLTF. The CDR3 nucleotides read TGTGCCAGCAGTTATACAGGGTCCGGGGCCAACGTCCTGACTTTC.

The chain links TRBV18 to TRBJ2-1, with TRBD2 identical over 11 bases. Unmatched junction bases numbered 6, after V lost 4 bases and J lost 7 bases. The CDR3 spans 15 residues. The germline gives CDR1 KGHSH, CDR2 LQKENI. CDR3 residues: CASSQLAGGRNEQFF. DNA for the CDR3: TGTGCCAGCTCACAGCTAGCGGGAGGTCGGAATGAGCAGTTCTTC.

This clone has more than one count but fewer than ten. The chain is built from TRBV7-2 and TRBJ1-1; D ambiguous. The V end lost 5 bases, the J end lost 7 bases, and 17 bases lay between the germline ends. The CDR3 is 14 residues long. The V gene's germline CDR1 is SGHTA and CDR2 FQGNSA. The CDR3 region has the DNA TGTGCCAGCAGCACTGGACTCATCACTCATGAAGCTTTCTTT. It translates to CASSTGLITHEAFF.